The 10 T cell receptor beta chains below were found in one sample sequenced in a study of cytomegalovirus exposure and HLA in healthy donors. Amplification used 60 Vbeta primers and 13 Jbeta primers. Using immunoSEQ multiplex PCR, the repertoire was profiled, and TCRdb retains in-frame clones only, with some absent. Among tens of thousands of clones, approximately 71% were seen once, and the ten largest hold less than 4.5%. Specimen: PBMCs. Every receptor here comes from a man aged 30 to 39 in good health and CMV-seronegative.

J is TRBJ2-3 and V is TRBV10-3, with D unclear. With 5 bases removed from V and 2 bases from J, the gap between germline ends came to 11 bases. The CDR3 runs 14 residues. Germline V lookup: CDR1 ENHRY, CDR2 SYGVKD. CDR3: CAISSSENTDTQYF. The DNA for the CDR3 is TGTGCCATCAGTTCTTCAGAAAACACAGATACGCAGTATTTT.

The V call is TRBV28, the J call TRBJ1-2; the D gene is possibly TRBD1 (6 bases). Germline CDR1 MDHEN, CDR2 SYDVKM. The CDR3 spans 14 residues. Between the trimmed V and J ends, which lost 2 bases and 4 bases, there was a span of 11 bases. CDR3 DNA: TGTGCCAGCAGTTTAATGGGACAAGCCTATGGCTACACCTTC. Its protein product is CASSLMGQAYGYTF.

V usage is TRBV2 and J usage is TRBJ2-5, with 13 bases matching TRBD2. This CDR3 is 16 amino acids long. The V segment lost 3 bases and the J segment 3 bases; nucleotides outside the gene matches: 4. Germline V lookup: CDR1 SNHLY, CDR2 FYNNEI. CDR3 in amino acids: CASSDVGTSGEETQYF. The CDR3 bases are TGTGCCAGCAGTGACGTCGGGACTAGCGGGGAAGAGACCCAGTACTTC.

In its sample, this clone was seen a few times. The chain joins TRBV7-2 to TRBJ2-1, with 7 bases aligning to TRBD2. CDR1 and CDR2 (germline): SGHTA, FQGNSA. After removal of 3 bases from V and 8 bases from J, the junction contained 10 bases not matched to a gene. The CDR3 is made up of 15 amino acids. CDR3 nucleotide sequence: TGTGCCAGCAGCTTCCGGCGGGAGCTGTTCCATGAGCAGTTCTTC. Protein product: CASSFRRELFHEQFF. Full variable domain (outside the CDR3, taken from reference TRBV7-2 and TRBJ2-1): GAGVSQSPSNKVTEKGKDVELRCDPISGHTALYWYRQSLGQGLEFLIYFQGNSAPDKSGLPSDRFSAERTGGSVSTLTIQRTQQEDSAVYLCASSFRRELFHEQFFGPGTRLTVL.

The rearrangement joins TRBV7-6 to TRBJ2-1; the match to TRBD2 covers 9 bases. This CDR3 has 14 amino acids. Looked up from germline, CDR1 is SGHVS and CDR2 is FNYEAQ. The trim removed 1 base at V and 9 bases at J, leaving 4 bases unmatched. The CDR3 bases are TGTGCCAGCAGCTTAGGTCTAGCGGGAAGTGAGCAGTTCTTC. The encoded protein is CASSLGLAGSEQFF.

Points on this clone: One junction end does not reproduce the germline sequence, and a read error may be involved. The chain employs TRBV7-9 and TRBJ2-1, with 11 nucleotides matching TRBD2. The germline gives CDR1 SEHNR, CDR2 FQNEAQ (reference sequence). The CDR3 length is 16 residues. The CDR3 region is CSSSLFGTSGYNEQFF. CDR3 bases: TGTTCCAGCAGCTTATTCGGGACTAGCGGTTACAATGAGCAGTTCTTC.

The rearrangement joins TRBV10-1 to TRBJ1-6; D gene unclear. V shed 0 bases and J shed 6 bases, with 6 bases lying between them. CDR3 length: 14 residues. Germline V gives CDR1 WNHNN, CDR2 SYGVQD (reference sequence). CDR3 region: CASSESTRNSPLHF. DNA for the CDR3: TGCGCCAGCAGTGAGTCGACTCGTAATTCACCCCTCCACTTT.

This rearrangement joins TRBV18 to TRBJ1-1, with D tentatively TRBD1 (6 bases). Trimming left V 6 bases short and J 7 bases short, with 15 bases between. The CDR3 contains 13 residues. Germline assignment: CDR1 KGHSH and CDR2 LQKENI. Here the CDR3 reads CASSREQGNEAFF. For the CDR3, the DNA is TGTGCCAGCTCGCGCGAACAGGGAAATGAAGCTTTCTTT.

The chain carries TRBV9 and TRBJ2-7; D perhaps matches TRBD2 (6 bases). The germline V gene has CDR1 SGDLS and CDR2 YYNGEE. V gave up 0 bases and J gave up 0 bases, with 10 bases separating them. There are 15 residues in the CDR3. The CDR3 region has the DNA TGTGCCAGCAGCGTAGGGTCGGGAGTCTCCTACGAGCAGTACTTC. The encoded protein is CASSVGSGVSYEQYF.

The CDR3 nucleotides are TGTGCCAGCAGCGTAGGGGGGGGCGAGGGCACAGATACGCAGTATTTT. It yields the protein CASSVGGGEGTDTQYF. The rearrangement links TRBV9 to TRBJ2-3; D is perhaps TRBD2 (7 bases). This CDR3 region has 16 residues. Between the trimmed V and J ends, which lost 0 bases and 1 base, there was a span of 12 bases. From germline, CDR1 is SGDLS and CDR2 YYNGEE.